The T cell receptor beta chain under discussion was sequenced for a study of T cells in localized non-small cell lung cancer. This table comes from immunoSEQ multiplex PCR, and its TCRdb copy is limited to in-frame clones, with some not included. The sample has roughly 16,000 clones, 70% to 90% seen once. This CDR3 has 16 amino acids. Germline values: CDR1 SGHTA, CDR2 FQGNSA. V gave up 2 bases and J gave up 6 bases, with 17 bases separating them. The receptor's source is a male donor aged 60 or over with stage I lung adenocarcinoma. J is TRBJ1-5 and V is TRBV7-2; D not resolved. This specimen was peripheral blood, taken before any cancer treatment. The CDR3 spells CASSLWVLLEGQPQHF. In DNA form, the CDR3 reads TGTGCCAGCAGCTTATGGGTCCTCCTAGAGGGTCAGCCCCAGCATTTT.